The source of this TCR beta chain is a study of blood T cell repertoires in COVID-19. About the study: Samples representing acute and convalescent COVID-19 were sourced from the United States, Italy and Spain. Nucleic acid was either cDNA or gDNA, and it came from T cells, B-cell-depleted T cells, or PBMCs.

Germline V gene sequence: CDR1 WSHSY, CDR2 SAAADI. The CDR3 runs 15 residues. The ends were cut back, 3 bases at V and 2 bases at J, with 11 bases in the middle. Per the authors' pipeline: Amplifying reference gene primers gave estimates of nucleated cell counts. Using immunoSEQ multiplex PCR, the repertoire was profiled, and TCRdb retains in-frame clones only, with some absent. V and J calls and clone size are those listed in that table; D and trimming were worked out from the DNA. The data hold about 150,000 clones, with about 85% observed a single time. While infection was still active, Seattle patients were enrolled and then followed longitudinally.

The receptor was isolated from a woman between 55 and 75 years old with COVID-19, enrolled during active disease. Material: peripheral blood. This chain connects TRBV10-2 to TRBJ1-3; possibly TRBD1 for D (5 bases). This CDR3 is CASSDIRVAGNTIYF. CDR3 sequence (DNA): TGCGCCAGCAGTGATATCAGGGTGGCTGGAAACACCATATATTTT.